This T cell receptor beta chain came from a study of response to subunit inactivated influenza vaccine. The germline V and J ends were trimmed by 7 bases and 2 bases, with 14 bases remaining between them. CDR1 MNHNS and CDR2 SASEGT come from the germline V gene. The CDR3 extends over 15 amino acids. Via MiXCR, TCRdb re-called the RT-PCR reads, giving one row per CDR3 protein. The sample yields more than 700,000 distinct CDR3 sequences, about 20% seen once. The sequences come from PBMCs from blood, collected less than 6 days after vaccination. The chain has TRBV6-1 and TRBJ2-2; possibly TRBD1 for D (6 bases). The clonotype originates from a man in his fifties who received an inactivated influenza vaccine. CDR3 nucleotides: TGTGCCAGCAATCCGAACAGGGAAAACACCGGGGAGCTGTTTTTT. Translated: CASNPNRENTGELFF.